The rows below give T cell receptor beta chains drawn from one sample of a study of cytomegalovirus exposure and HLA in healthy donors. TCRdb keeps only in-frame clones here, not all; method: immunoSEQ multiplex PCR. This table holds around 140,000 clones, about two thirds found once. Sequences were obtained from PBMCs. These TCRs come from a middle-aged man in good health and CMV-seropositive. Both conserved end residues are part of each CDR3. Fields, in order: clone size, J gene, D gene, V gene, CDR3 DNA, CDR3 protein. The D gene is left open where the match is weak. Only some rows state a clone size, as once, few, many or a class for expanded clones.

NA TRBJ2-7 TRBD2 TRBV29-1 TGCAGCGTTGGCGCGGGAGGCCCTACCGAGCAGTACTTC CSVGAGGPTEQYF
NA TRBJ2-5 TRBD2 TRBV7-2 TGTGCCAGCAGCTTAGGGAGTCTAGCGGGGGGCCCCCAAGAGACCCAGTACTTC CASSLGSLAGGPQETQYF
NA TRBJ1-5 NA TRBV2 TGTGCCAGCAGCGAACCCCTTGGGGGGTCGAGTAGCAATCAGCCCCAGCATTTT CASSEPLGGSSSNQPQHF
few TRBJ1-1 TRBD1 TRBV5-4 TGTGCCAGCAGTCAGGGGGCGCAGAACACTGAAGCTTTCTTT CASSQGAQNTEAFF
NA TRBJ1-2 TRBD1 TRBV7-6 TGTGCCAGCAGCCCCGACCCCGGACAGGGGGCATGGGGCTACACCTTC CASSPDPGQGAWGYTF
many TRBJ1-5 NA TRBV6-1 TGTGCCAGCAGCGCTGGGCCTAGCAATCAGCCCCAGCATTTT CASSAGPSNQPQHF
NA TRBJ1-1 NA TRBV6-1 TGTGCCAGCAGAAACTCCAACAGGGACACTGAAGCTTTCTTT CASRNSNRDTEAFF
once TRBJ1-6 NA TRBV11-2 TGTGCCAGCAGTTCCAGGGTTAACGGCTCCTATAATTCACCCCTCCACTTT CASSSRVNGSYNSPLHF
NA TRBJ1-1 TRBD1 TRBV5-1 TGCGCCAGCAGTCGGGTGGACAGGGAGACTGAAGCTTTCTTT CASSRVDRETEAFF
NA TRBJ2-1 NA TRBV21-1 TGTGCCAGCAGCGCCCTATCGGGAGATCTCTGCGGTAATGAGCAGTTCTTC CASSALSGDLCGNEQFF
NA TRBJ2-3 NA TRBV6-5 TGTGCCAGCCGAGGGTTAGATACGCAGTATTTT CASRGLDTQYF
once TRBJ2-3 TRBD1 TRBV5-6 TGTGCCAGCAGCACATGGGACAGGGCCCCCACAGATACGCAGTATTTT CASSTWDRAPTDTQYF
NA TRBJ1-2 NA TRBV2 TGTGCCAGCAGTGAACGGGGGTATGGCTACACCTTC CASSERGYGYTF
NA TRBJ1-2 NA TRBV2 TGTGCCAGCAGGATAGGGGTGGGGGGCTACACCTTC CASRIGVGGYTF
few TRBJ1-1 NA TRBV2 TGTGCCAGCAGTCCTCGACAGGCCTCCCTTTTGAACACTGAAGCTTTCTTT CASSPRQASLLNTEAFF
NA TRBJ1-4 TRBD1 TRBV9 TGTGCCAGCAGCGCTACGACAGGGACGCGGGAAAAACTGTTTTTT CASSATTGTREKLFF
NA TRBJ1-1 NA TRBV7-2 TGTGCCAGCAGCTTAGGTCGGGTGGAGAACACTGAAGCTTTCTTT CASSLGRVENTEAFF
few TRBJ2-2 NA TRBV7-6 TGTGCCAGCAGCTTAGGGGGAACAGGGCGGGCCGGGGAGCTGTTTTTT CASSLGGTGRAGELFF
NA TRBJ2-5 NA TRBV2 TGTGCCAGCAACGAGGAGGGTGGGATGGAGACCCAGTACTTC CASNEEGGMETQYF
once TRBJ2-1 TRBD2 TRBV27 TGTGCCAGCAGTCCGGGACTAGCGAGGAATGAGCAGTTCTTC CASSPGLARNEQFF
NA TRBJ1-1 NA TRBV5-1 TGCGCCAGCAGCCCACAGGGAATGGCTGAAGCTTTCTTT CASSPQGMAEAFF
NA TRBJ2-3 TRBD1 TRBV5-4 TGTGCCAGCAGCTTGATTGGACAGGGGGCAACAGATACGCAGTATTTT CASSLIGQGATDTQYF
once TRBJ1-1 TRBD1 TRBV5-1 TGCGCCAGCAGCGCACAGGGGGCGAGTCATGAAGCTTTCTTT CASSAQGASHEAFF
NA TRBJ1-2 NA TRBV29-1 TGCAGCGTCCAGTCGGCACAGGGTCGGGACTATGGCTACACCTTC CSVQSAQGRDYGYTF
NA TRBJ2-2 NA TRBV7-2 TGTGCCAGCAGCTTAGGACTTACGGGGAGCGGGGAGCTGTTTTTT CASSLGLTGSGELFF
NA TRBJ1-6 NA TRBV4-1 TGCGCCAGCCGACAGGAAGGAACAGGGCAATCACCCCTCCACTTT CASRQEGTGQSPLHF
NA TRBJ2-5 TRBD2 TRBV19 TGTGCCAGTAGTATCAGAGGTAGCGGGGGGGCCTCGGGGGAGACCCAGTACTTC CASSIRGSGGASGETQYF
NA TRBJ1-1 NA TRBV5-8 TGTGCCAGCAGCTTGGTTAAGACAGGTAGGGCTGCTGAAGCTTTCTTT CASSLVKTGRAAEAFF
once TRBJ1-2 TRBD1 TRBV5-1 TGCGCCAGCGGGACAGACGAATCTAGCGGCTACACCTTC CASGTDESSGYTF